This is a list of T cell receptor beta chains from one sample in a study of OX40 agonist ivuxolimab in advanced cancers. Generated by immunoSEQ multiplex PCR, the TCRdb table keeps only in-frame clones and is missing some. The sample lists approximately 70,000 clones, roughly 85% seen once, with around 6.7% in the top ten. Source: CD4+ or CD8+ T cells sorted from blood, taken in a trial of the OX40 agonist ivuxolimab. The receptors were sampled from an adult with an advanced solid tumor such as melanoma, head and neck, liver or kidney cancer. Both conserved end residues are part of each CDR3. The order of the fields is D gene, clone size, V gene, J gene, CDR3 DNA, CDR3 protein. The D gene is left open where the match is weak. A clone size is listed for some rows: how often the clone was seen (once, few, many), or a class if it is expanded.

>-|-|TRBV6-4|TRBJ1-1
TGTGCCAGCAGTGACTCTTGGGGGAGGGAAGCTTTCTTT
CASSDSWGREAFF
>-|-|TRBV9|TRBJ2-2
TGTGCCAGCAGCGTAAATGTCGACCCGAACACCGGGGAGCTGTTTTTT
CASSVNVDPNTGELFF
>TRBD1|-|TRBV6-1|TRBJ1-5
TGTGCCACCCAGACAGGGAATCAGCCCCAGCATTTT
CATQTGNQPQHF
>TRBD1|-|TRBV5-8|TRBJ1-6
TGTGCCACCCCGGGACAGATCAATTCACCCCTCCACTTT
CATPGQINSPLHF
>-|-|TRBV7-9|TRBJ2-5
TGTGCCAGCAGCTATATCCGGGAGACCCAGTACTTC
CASSYIRETQYF
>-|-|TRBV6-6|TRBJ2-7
TGTGCCAGCAGTTACAGGGGGTCCTACGAGCAGTACTTC
CASSYRGSYEQYF
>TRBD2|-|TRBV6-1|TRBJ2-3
TGTGCCAGCAGTGAAGCGCAGGGTAGCGGGAGGGTATCCTTCACAGATACGCAGTATTTT
CASSEAQGSGRVSFTDTQYF
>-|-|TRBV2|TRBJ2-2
TGTGCCAGCAGGCTCGGACAGCCCGGGGAGCTGTTTTTT
CASRLGQPGELFF
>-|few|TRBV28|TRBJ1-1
TGTGCCAGCAGTTTATCTGGACAGCTCATGAACACTGAAGCTTTCTTT
CASSLSGQLMNTEAFF
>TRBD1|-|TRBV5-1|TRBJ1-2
TGCGCCAGCAGCTTGGCCCCGGGACAGGGGCATGGCTACACCTTC
CASSLAPGQGHGYTF
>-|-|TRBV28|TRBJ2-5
TGTGCCAGCAGCCCTAATACTAGAGGAGAGACCCAGTACTTC
CASSPNTRGETQYF
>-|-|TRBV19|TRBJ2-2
TGTGCCAGTAGTATTCCCTCCAGCTCTGGAACCGGGGAGCTGTTTTTT
CASSIPSSSGTGELFF
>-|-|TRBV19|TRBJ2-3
TGTGCCAGTAGGTTAGAGACGAGCACAGATACGCAGTATTTT
CASRLETSTDTQYF
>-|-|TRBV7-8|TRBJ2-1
TGTGCCAGCGGACACCACATCGGTGAGCAGTTCTTC
CASGHHIGEQFF
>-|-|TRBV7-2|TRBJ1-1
TGTGCCAGCAGCTTAGCGAACGGGGGGACCACTGAAGCTTTCTTT
CASSLANGGTTEAFF
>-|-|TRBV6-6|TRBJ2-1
TGTGCCAGCTCAGGGGAGATCCCCTACAATGAGCAGTTCTTC
CASSGEIPYNEQFF
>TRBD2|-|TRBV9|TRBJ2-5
TGTGCCAGCAGCCCCGGCAGCGGGGGATTCCAAGAGACCCAGTACTTC
CASSPGSGGFQETQYF
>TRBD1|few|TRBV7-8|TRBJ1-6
TGTGCCAGCAGCGGACAGGGAGATTCACCCCTCCACTTT
CASSGQGDSPLHF
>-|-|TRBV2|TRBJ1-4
TGTGCCAGCAGTGAATCAGACTGGACCGTCGAAAAACTGTTTTTT
CASSESDWTVEKLFF
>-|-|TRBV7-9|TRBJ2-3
TGTGCCAGCAGCTTAGTATCAGGGGCCCCCACAGATACGCAGTATTTT
CASSLVSGAPTDTQYF
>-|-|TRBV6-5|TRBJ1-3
TGTGCCAGCAGTTACTCCCCTGGAAACACCATATATTTT
CASSYSPGNTIYF
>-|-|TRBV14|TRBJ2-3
TGTGCCAGCAGCCGGGGGAGGAAAGATACGCAGTATTTT
CASSRGRKDTQYF
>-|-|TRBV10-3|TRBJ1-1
TGTGCCATCAGTGTCGGGCCCTTGAACACTGAAGCTTTCTTT
CAISVGPLNTEAFF
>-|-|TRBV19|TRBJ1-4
TGTGCCAGTAGTACCCCTGCCGCGGATGAAAAACTGTTTTTT
CASSTPAADEKLFF
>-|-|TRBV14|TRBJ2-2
TGTGCCAGCAGCCAAGGGCTCGGGGAGCTGTTTTTT
CASSQGLGELFF
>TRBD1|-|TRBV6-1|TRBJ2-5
TGTGCCAGCAGTCTCAGCCAGGGGGTCCGAGAGACCCAGTACTTC
CASSLSQGVRETQYF
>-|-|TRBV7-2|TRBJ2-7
TGTGCCAGCAGCTTAAGTCCTAGTTCTAAGGTCTACGAGCAGTACTTC
CASSLSPSSKVYEQYF
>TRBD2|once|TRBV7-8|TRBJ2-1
TGTGCCAGCAGCTCGGGACTAGCGGGGGGGCGGAATGAGCAGTTCTTC
CASSSGLAGGRNEQFF
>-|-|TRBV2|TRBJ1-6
TGTGCCAGCAGTCCCCCCGGGACGGTGAATTCACCCCTCCACTTT
CASSPPGTVNSPLHF
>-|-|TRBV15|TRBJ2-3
TGTGCCACCAGCCTCGACTCCACAGATACGCAGTATTTT
CATSLDSTDTQYF
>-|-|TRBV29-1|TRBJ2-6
TGCAGCGTTGAAGATTTTGGTGGGGCCAACGTCCTGACTTTC
CSVEDFGGANVLTF
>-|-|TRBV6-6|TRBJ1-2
TGTGCCAGCAGCAGGGGACCGGAGTATGGCTACACCTTC
CASSRGPEYGYTF
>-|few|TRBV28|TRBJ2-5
TGTGCCAGCAGTTTACCGAACGGCCCCGGGACCCAGTACTTC
CASSLPNGPGTQYF
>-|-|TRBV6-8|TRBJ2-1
TGTGCCAGCAGCCGTGGGATGTACAATGAGCAGTTCTTC
CASSRGMYNEQFF
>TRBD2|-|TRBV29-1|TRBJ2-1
TGCAGCGTTGAAGATCCCGGGAGGGGCTACAATGAGCAGTTCTTC
CSVEDPGRGYNEQFF